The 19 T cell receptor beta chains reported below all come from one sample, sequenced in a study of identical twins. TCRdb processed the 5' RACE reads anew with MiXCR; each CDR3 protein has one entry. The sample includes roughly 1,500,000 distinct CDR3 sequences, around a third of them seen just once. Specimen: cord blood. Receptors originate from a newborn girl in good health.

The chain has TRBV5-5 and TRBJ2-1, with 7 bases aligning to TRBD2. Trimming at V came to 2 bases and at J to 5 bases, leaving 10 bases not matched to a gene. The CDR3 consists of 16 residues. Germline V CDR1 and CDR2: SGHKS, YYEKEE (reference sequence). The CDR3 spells CASSLLGLAVNNEQFF. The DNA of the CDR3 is TGTGCCAGCAGCTTACTTGGCCTAGCGGTCAACAATGAGCAGTTCTTC.

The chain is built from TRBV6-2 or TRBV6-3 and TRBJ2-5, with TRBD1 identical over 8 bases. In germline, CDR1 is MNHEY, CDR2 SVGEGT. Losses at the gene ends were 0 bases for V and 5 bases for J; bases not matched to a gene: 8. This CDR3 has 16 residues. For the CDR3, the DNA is TGTGCCAGCAGTTACTCGACGGGACAGGTCTGGGAGACCCAGTACTTC. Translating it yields CASSYSTGQVWETQYF.

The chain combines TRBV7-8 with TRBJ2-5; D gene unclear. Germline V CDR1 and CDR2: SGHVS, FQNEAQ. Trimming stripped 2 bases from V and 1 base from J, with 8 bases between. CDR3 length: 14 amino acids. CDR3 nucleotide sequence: TGTGCCAGCAGCTTAATGCGGAGCCAAGAGACCCAGTACTTC. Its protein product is CASSLMRSQETQYF.

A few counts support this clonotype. The CDR3 bases are TGCAGTGCTAGACCCAGGTTCTACAATGAGCAGTACTTC. It encodes CSARPRFYNEQYF. The chain couples TRBV20-1 to TRBJ2-5; D unclear. V lost 2 bases to trimming and J lost 11 bases, with 18 bases between them. Germline V gives CDR1 DFQATT, CDR2 SNEGSKA (reference sequence). The CDR3 is made up of 13 amino acids.

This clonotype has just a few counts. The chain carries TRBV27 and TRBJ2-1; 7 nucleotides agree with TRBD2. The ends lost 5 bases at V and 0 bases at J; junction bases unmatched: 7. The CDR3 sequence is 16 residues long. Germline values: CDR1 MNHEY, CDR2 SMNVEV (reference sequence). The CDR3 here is CASSLLAVNSYNEQFF. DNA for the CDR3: TGTGCCAGCAGTCTCCTAGCGGTAAACTCCTACAATGAGCAGTTCTTC.

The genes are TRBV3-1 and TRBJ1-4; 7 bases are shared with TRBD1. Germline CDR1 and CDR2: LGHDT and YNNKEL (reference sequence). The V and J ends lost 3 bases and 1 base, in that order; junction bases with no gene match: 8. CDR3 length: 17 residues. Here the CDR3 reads CASSHRDRRVTNEKLFF. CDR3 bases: TGTGCCAGCAGCCATCGGGACAGAAGGGTAACTAATGAAAAACTGTTTTTT.

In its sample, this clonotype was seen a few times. Here the CDR3 DNA reads TGCGCCAGCAGCTTGAGTCAGTATGGCTACACCTTC. Residues: CASSLSQYGYTF. The chain has TRBV5-1 and TRBJ1-2, with no clear D. This CDR3 contains 12 residues. V lost 1 base and J 5 bases, leaving 6 bases between the germline ends. In germline, CDR1 is SGHRS, CDR2 YFSETQ. Together with reference TRBV5-1 and TRBJ1-2, the CDR3 gives the full variable domain: KAGVTQTPRYLIKTRGQQVTLSCSPISGHRSVSWYQQTPGQGLQFLFEYFSETQRNKGNFPGRFSGRQFSNSRSEMNVSTLELGDSALYLCASSLSQYGYTFGSGTRLTVV.

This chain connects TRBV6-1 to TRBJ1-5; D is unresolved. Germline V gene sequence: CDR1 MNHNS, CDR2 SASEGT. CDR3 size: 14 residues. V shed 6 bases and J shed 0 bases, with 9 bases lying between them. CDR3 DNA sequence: TGTGCCAGCAGGGCCAGCAGTAGCAATCAGCCCCAGCATTTT. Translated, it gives CASRASSSNQPQHF.

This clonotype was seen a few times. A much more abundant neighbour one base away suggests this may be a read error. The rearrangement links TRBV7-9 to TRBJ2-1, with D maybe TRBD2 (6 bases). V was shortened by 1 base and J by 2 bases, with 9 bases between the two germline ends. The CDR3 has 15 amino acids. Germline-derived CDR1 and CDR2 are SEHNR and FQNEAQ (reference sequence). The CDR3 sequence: CASSLGTTAYNEQFF. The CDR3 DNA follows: TGTGCCAGCAGCTTAGGGACTACCGCCTACAATGAGCAGTTCTTC.

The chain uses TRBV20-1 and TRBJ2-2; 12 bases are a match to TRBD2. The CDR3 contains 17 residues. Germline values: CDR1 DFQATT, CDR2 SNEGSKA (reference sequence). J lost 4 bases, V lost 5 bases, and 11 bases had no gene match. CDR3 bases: TGCAGTGCTCAAGGTCACACTAGCGGGGGGATCACCGGGGAGCTGTTTTTT. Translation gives CSAQGHTSGGITGELFF.

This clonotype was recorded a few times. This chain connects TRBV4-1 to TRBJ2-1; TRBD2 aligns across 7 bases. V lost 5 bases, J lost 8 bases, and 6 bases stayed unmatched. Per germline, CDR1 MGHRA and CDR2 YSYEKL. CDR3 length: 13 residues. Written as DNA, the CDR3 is TGCGCCAGCAGCGGGGACTATATAGATGAGCAGTTCTTC. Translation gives CASSGDYIDEQFF.

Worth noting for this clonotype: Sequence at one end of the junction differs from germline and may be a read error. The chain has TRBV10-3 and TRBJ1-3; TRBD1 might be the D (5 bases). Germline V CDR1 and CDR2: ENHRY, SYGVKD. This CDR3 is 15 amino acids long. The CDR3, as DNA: TGTGCCATCAGTGACTGGGGGAGCTCTGGAAACACCATATCTTTT. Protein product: CAISDWGSSGNTISF.

In DNA form, the CDR3 reads TGTGCCATCAGTGAGCTGGTAGCGGGGCAGTACAATGAGCAGTTCTTC. Amino acids: CAISELVAGQYNEQFF. The rearrangement uses TRBV10-3 and TRBJ2-1, with 8 positions matching TRBD2. Germline CDR1 and CDR2: ENHRY and SYGVKD. The CDR3 loop spans 16 amino acids. After removal of 2 bases from V and 4 bases from J, the junction contained 7 bases not matched to a gene.

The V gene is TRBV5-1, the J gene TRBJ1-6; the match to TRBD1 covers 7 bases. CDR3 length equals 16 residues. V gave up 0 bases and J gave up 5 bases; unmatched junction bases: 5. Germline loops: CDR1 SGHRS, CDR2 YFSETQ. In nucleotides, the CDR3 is TGCGCCAGCAGCTTGGCAGGGGGAGTACATAATTCACCCCTCCACTTT. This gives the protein CASSLAGGVHNSPLHF.

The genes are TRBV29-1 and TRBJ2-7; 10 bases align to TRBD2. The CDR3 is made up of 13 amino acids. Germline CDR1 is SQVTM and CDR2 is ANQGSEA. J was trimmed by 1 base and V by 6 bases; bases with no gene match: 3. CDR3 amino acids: CSVSAGGSYEQYF. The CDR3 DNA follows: TGCAGCGTCTCAGCGGGAGGGTCCTACGAGCAGTACTTC.

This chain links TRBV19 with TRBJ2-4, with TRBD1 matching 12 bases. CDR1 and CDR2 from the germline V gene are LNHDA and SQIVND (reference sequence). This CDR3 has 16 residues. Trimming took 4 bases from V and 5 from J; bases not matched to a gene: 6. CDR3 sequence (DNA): TGTGCCAGTAGTACCCCGGGACAGGGGGCGGAAAACATTCAGTACTTC. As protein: CASSTPGQGAENIQYF.

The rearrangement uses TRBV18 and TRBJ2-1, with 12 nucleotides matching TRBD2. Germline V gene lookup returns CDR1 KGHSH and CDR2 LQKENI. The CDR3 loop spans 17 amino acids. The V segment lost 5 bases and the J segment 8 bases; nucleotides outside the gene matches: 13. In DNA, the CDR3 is TGTGCCAGCTCATCGACTAGCGGGAGAAGGAATGGGGATGAGCAGTTCTTC. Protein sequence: CASSSTSGRRNGDEQFF.

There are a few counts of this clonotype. CDR3 nucleotides: TGTGCCAGCAGTGGTCTACAGTCCCCATATGGCTACACCTTC. This encodes CASSGLQSPYGYTF. The chain combines TRBV27 with TRBJ1-2; D is unresolved. CDR3 length: 14 amino acids. The V end was cut by 5 bases, the J end by 5 bases, with 15 bases between. CDR1 is MNHEY, CDR2 SMNVEV, per germline (reference sequence).

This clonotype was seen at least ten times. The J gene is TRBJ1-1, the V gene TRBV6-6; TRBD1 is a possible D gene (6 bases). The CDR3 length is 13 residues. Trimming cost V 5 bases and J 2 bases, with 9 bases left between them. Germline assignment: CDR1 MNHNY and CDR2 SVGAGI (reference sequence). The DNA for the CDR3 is TGTGCCAGCAGTGGACAGACCAACACTGAAGCTTTCTTT. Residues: CASSGQTNTEAFF.